This entry features one T cell receptor beta chain sequence. The CDR3 loop spans 16 amino acids. The germline V gene has CDR1 SGHTA and CDR2 FQGTGA. Trimming cost V 3 bases and J 2 bases; bases outside gene matches: 8. Here immunoSEQ multiplex PCR was the method, and the copy in TCRdb shows in-frame clones only, minus some. The sample holds some 70,000 clones, around 95% seen once. The data originate from a study of technical replicates of blood from a few donors. The specimen sequenced was T cells isolated from PBMCs. This TCR was sampled from a human donor in good health. The rearrangement joins TRBV7-3 to TRBJ2-3; 7 nucleotides align to TRBD2. CDR3 in amino acids: CASSFDAGENTDTQYF. The CDR3 DNA is TGTGCCAGCAGCTTTGATGCGGGGGAGAACACAGATACGCAGTATTTT. The variable domain in full, completed from reference TRBV7-3 and TRBJ2-3, reads GAGVSQTPSNKVTEKGKYVELRCDPISGHTALYWYRQSLGQGPEFLIYFQGTGAADDSGLPNDRFFAVRPEGSVSTLKIQRTERGDSAVYLCASSFDAGENTDTQYFGPGTRLTVL.